The 18 T cell receptor beta chains given below trace back to one sample, sequenced in a study of human T cells and chemical hapten exposure (dated by TCRdb to the early 2020s). The time point label, read with the paper, signifies: pre-sensitization, week 0. The treatment or condition tag for this specimen amounts to: therapeutic diphenylcyclopropenone sensitization with weekly scalp DPC. Libraries were constructed by RACE. The instrument given in TCRdb is NextSeq 500. TCRdb reworked the public reads: Q25 trimming with fastp, MiXCR clone assembly, productive beta chains retained. Rows merge per CDR3 protein into single entries with the most common DNA and genes. The sample data list 60,000 to 70,000 distinct CDR3 sequences, and approximately 9.9% of these were observed just once. About 5% of the sample goes to the ten largest clones. The sequencing used whole blood, collected in connection with sensitization to the hapten diphenylcyclopropenone (DPC). The receptors shown here come from a woman between 45 and 65 years old with alopecia areata. Some clones in this sample may be carry-over from other donors' samples.

As DNA, the CDR3 is TGTGCCAGCAGCTTAAACTATGGCTACACCTTC. This sequence encodes CASSLNYGYTF. This chain joins TRBV7-2 and TRBJ1-2; no clear D. This CDR3 comprises 11 residues. V lost 2 bases to trimming and J lost 2 bases, with 0 bases between them. Germline CDR1 SGHTA, CDR2 FQGNSA.

The chain uses TRBV7-2 and TRBJ2-4, with D maybe TRBD2 (5 bases). The J call may be mistaken, given a closer DNA end match to TRBJ2-1. CDR3 length equals 13 residues. Germline values: CDR1 SGHTA, CDR2 FQGNSA. CDR3 DNA: TGTGCCAGCAGCCCGGGGTCCGGTGACATTCAGTTCTTC. Its protein product is CASSPGSGDIQFF.

There are many counts of this clonotype. V usage is TRBV7-2 and J usage is TRBJ2-2, with D maybe TRBD1 (5 bases). Per germline, CDR1 SGHTA and CDR2 FQGNSA. Trimming shortened V by 2 bases and J by 2 bases, and 12 bases separated the two germline ends. The CDR3 consists of 16 residues. CDR3 region: CASSLSSQGNTGELFF. CDR3 sequence (DNA): TGTGCCAGCAGCTTATCCTCGCAGGGTAACACCGGGGAGCTGTTTTTT.

A few counts support this clonotype. The genes are TRBV11-2 and TRBJ1-2; 7 nucleotides align to TRBD1. The CDR3 is 15 residues long. CDR1 and CDR2 (germline): SGHAT, FQNNGV. The trim removed 4 bases at V and 2 bases at J, leaving 7 bases unmatched. The CDR3 spells CASSSPGQINYGYTF. The CDR3 DNA is TGTGCCAGCAGCTCACCGGGACAGATAAACTATGGCTACACCTTC.

This clonotype came up a few times. This rearrangement joins TRBV7-6 to TRBJ1-2; unclear D gene. This CDR3 region has 14 residues. Germline CDR1 reads SGHVS; CDR2 reads FNYEAQ. Deletions cut 2 bases from V and 8 bases from J, with 15 bases between. CDR3 protein: CASSLPGSVGGYTF. The CDR3 region has the DNA TGTGCCAGCAGCTTACCCGGGAGCGTCGGGGGCTACACCTTC. Looking up the rest from reference TRBV7-6 and TRBJ1-2 gives the full variable domain: GAGVSQSPRYKVTKRGQDVALRCDPISGHVSLYWYRQALGQGPEFLTYFNYEAQQDKSGLPNDRFSAERPEGSISTLTIQRTEQRDSAMYRCASSLPGSVGGYTFGSGTRLTVV.

This clonotype was counted between two and nine times. The V and J genes are TRBV18 and TRBJ1-6; D is unclear. Trimming took off 1 base at V and 7 bases at J, with 8 bases between the two ends. CDR3 length: 14 amino acids. Germline V gene lookup returns CDR1 KGHSH and CDR2 LQKENI. CDR3 DNA sequence: TGTGCCAGCTCACCACAACTACCCAATTCACCCCTCCACTTT. Amino acids: CASSPQLPNSPLHF. The full variable domain, completed using reference TRBV18 and TRBJ1-6, is NAGVMQNPRHLVRRRGQEARLRCSPMKGHSHVYWYRQLPEEGLKFMVYLQKENIIDESGMPKERFSAEFPKEGPSILRIQQVVRGDSAAYFCASSPQLPNSPLHFGNGTRLTVT.

This clonotype has a handful of counts. This rearrangement joins TRBV4-2 to TRBJ2-4; weak D call: TRBD2 (7 bases). Trimming shortened V by 3 bases and J by 0 bases, and 18 bases separated the two germline ends. Germline loops: CDR1 LGHNA, CDR2 YNFKEQ. The CDR3 totals 18 residues. For the CDR3, the DNA is TGTGCCAGCAGCCACGGCTTTTCGGGGGGCTCAGCCAAAAACATTCAGTACTTC. This encodes CASSHGFSGGSAKNIQYF.

The V call is TRBV2, the J call TRBJ2-4, with 12 bases aligning to TRBD1. Germline V gene data show CDR1 as SNHLY and CDR2 as FYNNEI. This CDR3 region has 14 residues. The junction had 6 bases not matched to a gene; V was cut back by 9 bases and J by 6 bases. CDR3 region: CASTGQGARNIQYF. DNA of the CDR3: TGTGCCAGTACGGGACAGGGGGCGAGAAACATTCAGTACTTC.

About this clonotype: Relative to the germline gene, one junction end is altered; a read error may explain this. The chain recombines TRBV12-3 or TRBV12-4 with TRBJ1-1; a weak D match, TRBD1 (6 bases). This CDR3 is built from 12 residues. The DNA for the CDR3 is TGTGCCAGCAGCTTACAGGGAGTTGAAACTTTCTTT. Its translation is CASSLQGVETFF.

This clonotype was seen ten or more times. The V call is TRBV7-9, the J call TRBJ2-5, with a possible D match to TRBD1 (6 bases). The CDR3 runs 16 residues. Trimming took off 3 bases at V and 4 bases at J, with 18 bases between the two ends. Germline V gene data show CDR1 as SEHNR and CDR2 as FQNEAQ (reference sequence). For the CDR3, the DNA is TGTGCCAGCAGCTTGGACGGGACACCGGTCGTAGAGACCCAGTACTTC. This encodes CASSLDGTPVVETQYF.

This clonotype was detected only a few times. The chain uses TRBV6-2 or TRBV6-3 and TRBJ2-7; maybe TRBD1 (6 bases). This CDR3 comprises 13 residues. V was clipped by 10 bases and J by 5 bases, with 18 bases between them. Per the germline V gene, CDR1 is MNHEY and CDR2 is SVGEGT. The CDR3 DNA sequence: TGTGCCACCAGGGACACAGGGAGTCACGAGCAGTACTTC. Amino acids: CATRDTGSHEQYF.

This clonotype was observed many times. V usage is TRBV11-2 and J usage is TRBJ2-1; unclear D gene. V lost 5 bases and J 5 bases, leaving 19 bases between the germline ends. Germline CDR1 and CDR2: SGHAT and FQNNGV. The CDR3 runs to 16 residues. Written as DNA, the CDR3 is TGTGCCAGCAGCGCCTCACCCCTTGGATTGAACAATGAGCAGTTCTTC. This translates into CASSASPLGLNNEQFF.

Only a few counts were recorded for this clonotype. This chain links TRBV28 with TRBJ1-5; D is perhaps TRBD1 (6 bases). This CDR3 is 15 amino acids long. CDR1 MDHEN and CDR2 SYDVKM come from the germline V gene. With 3 bases removed from V and 5 bases from J, the gap between germline ends came to 14 bases. The CDR3 is CASSLGPGTHQPQHF. In DNA form, the CDR3 reads TGTGCCAGCAGTTTGGGGCCAGGGACACATCAGCCCCAGCATTTT.

This clonotype was counted many times. The rearrangement links TRBV19 to TRBJ2-2; TRBD1 agrees at 9 bases. Germline CDR1 LNHDA, CDR2 SQIVND (reference sequence). The CDR3 has 15 amino acids. Unmatched junction bases numbered 9, after V lost 6 bases and J lost 7 bases. CDR3 amino acids: CASSGTGSIFGELFF. For the CDR3, the DNA is TGTGCCAGTAGCGGGACAGGGAGCATCTTCGGGGAGCTGTTTTTT.

The chain couples TRBV29-1 to TRBJ1-5; no firm D call. V lost 5 bases to trimming and J lost 3 bases, with 14 bases between them. CDR1 SQVTM and CDR2 ANQGSEA come from the germline V gene. This CDR3 has 14 amino acids. CDR3 sequence: CSVMGSQDNQPQHF. In nucleotides, the CDR3 is TGCAGCGTTATGGGGAGCCAAGACAATCAGCCCCAGCATTTT.

This clonotype was recorded a few times. The J gene is TRBJ1-5, the V gene TRBV6-6, with TRBD1 as a possible D gene (5 bases). The germline V gene encodes CDR1 MNHNY and CDR2 SVGAGI (reference sequence). Trimming cost V 0 bases and J 0 bases, with 12 bases left between them. There are 17 residues in the CDR3. The CDR3 nucleotides read TGTGCCAGCAGTTACTCCCAGGGCAACCCTAGCAATCAGCCCCAGCATTTT. This gives the protein CASSYSQGNPSNQPQHF.

The chain combines TRBV29-1 with TRBJ1-2; D perhaps matches TRBD1 (5 bases). The V gene lost 0 bases and the J gene lost 3 bases, with 5 bases spanning the gap. This CDR3 has 12 amino acids. In germline, CDR1 is SQVTM, CDR2 ANQGSEA. The CDR3 region is CSVEDRDYGYTF. The DNA of the CDR3 is TGCAGCGTTGAAGACAGGGACTATGGCTACACCTTC.

CDR3 sequence: CASSLAQGRDSPLHF. The CDR3 coding sequence is TGTGCCAGCAGCTTAGCCCAGGGGAGAGATTCACCCCTCCACTTT. The chain joins TRBV11-2 to TRBJ1-6; D perhaps matches TRBD1 (6 bases). The CDR3 loop spans 15 amino acids. Germline CDR1 is SGHAT and CDR2 is FQNNGV. V was pared by 1 base and J by 8 bases, with 12 bases between.